The T cell receptor (beta chain) described here comes from a study of T cell responses to AZD1222 COVID-19 vaccine. Overall study findings and caveats: Females outnumbered males among donors, who were mostly white British; clonal diversity was possibly underestimated. Repertoires were sampled only after the peak T cell response. Spike-specific TCR breadth and depth were elevated following two AZD1222 doses.

The assay was immunoSEQ multiplex PCR, and TCRdb's table has in-frame clones only and misses some. The sample includes some 120,000 clones, roughly 82% of them seen just once. For this clone: Antigen: not known.

The CDR3 runs to 12 residues. Germline V gene sequence: CDR1 MDHEN, CDR2 SYDVKM. The V gene lost 6 bases and the J gene lost 4 bases, with 6 bases spanning the gap. Material: peripheral blood, obtained 28 days after the second AZD1222 dose. The clonotype originates from an adult who received the AZD1222 COVID-19 vaccine. The chain uses TRBV28 and TRBJ1-4; D perhaps matches TRBD1 (5 bases). The CDR3 nucleotides read TGTGCCAGCAGGGGGGTTAATGAAAAACTGTTTTTT. Protein product: CASRGVNEKLFF. Full variable domain (rest looked up from reference TRBV28 and TRBJ1-4): DVKVTQSSRYLVKRTGEKVFLECVQDMDHENMFWYRQDPGLGLRLIYFSYDVKMKEKGDIPEGYSVSREKKERFSLILESASTNQTSMYLCASRGVNEKLFFGSGTQLSVL.